Below, one TCR beta chain is given with its context. This sample was taken from a study of blood T cell repertoires in COVID-19. From germline, CDR1 is MDHEN and CDR2 SYDVKM. The CDR3 runs 17 residues. V lost 2 bases and J lost 0, with 15 bases in between. Clones were read by immunoSEQ multiplex PCR, and TCRdb kept only the in-frame ones, dropping some. The sample lists 250,000 to 300,000 clones; about nine tenths were seen once. The sample comprised peripheral blood. This TCR was sampled from a man in his fifties or sixties with acute or convalescent COVID-19. V usage is TRBV28 and J usage is TRBJ2-3; TRBD2 is a possible D gene (6 bases). DNA of the CDR3: TGTGCCAGCAGTTTACGTAGGCGGGGTCTTAGCACAGATACGCAGTATTTT. Protein: CASSLRRRGLSTDTQYF.